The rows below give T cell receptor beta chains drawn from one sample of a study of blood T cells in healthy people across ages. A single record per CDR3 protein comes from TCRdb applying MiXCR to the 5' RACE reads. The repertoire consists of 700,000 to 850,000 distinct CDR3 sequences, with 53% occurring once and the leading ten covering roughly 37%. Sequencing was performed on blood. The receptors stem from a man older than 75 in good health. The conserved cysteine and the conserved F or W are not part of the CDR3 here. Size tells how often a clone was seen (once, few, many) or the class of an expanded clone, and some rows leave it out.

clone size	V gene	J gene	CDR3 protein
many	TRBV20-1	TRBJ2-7	SARGASRGGTTPYEQY
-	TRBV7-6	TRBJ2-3	ASSPRTARGTDTQY
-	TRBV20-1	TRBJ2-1	SAPRAAVGNNEQF
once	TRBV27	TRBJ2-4	ASSTGVRYKQY
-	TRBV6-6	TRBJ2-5	ASSFGLVGETQY
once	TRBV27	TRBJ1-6	ASSPTDTGRSPPH
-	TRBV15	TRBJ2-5	ATSTRGSRETQY
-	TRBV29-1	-	SVQRIETQY
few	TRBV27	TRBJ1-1	ASQVGRLGAEAF
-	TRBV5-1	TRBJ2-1	ASRDPGANEQF
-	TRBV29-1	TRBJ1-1	SVQGGINTEAF
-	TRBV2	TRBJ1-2	AGSTTVNYGYT
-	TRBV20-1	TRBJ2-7	SAQIGGAVGEQY
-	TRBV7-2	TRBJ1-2	ASSLGGTGTGYGYT
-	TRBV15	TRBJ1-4	ATSRDWTAEKLF
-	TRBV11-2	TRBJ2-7	ASSLDGMRSYEQY
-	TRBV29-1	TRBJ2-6	SVDSPGLPGANVLT
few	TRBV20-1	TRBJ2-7	SARVGTELYEQY
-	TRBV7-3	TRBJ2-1	ASSPGTTDNEQF